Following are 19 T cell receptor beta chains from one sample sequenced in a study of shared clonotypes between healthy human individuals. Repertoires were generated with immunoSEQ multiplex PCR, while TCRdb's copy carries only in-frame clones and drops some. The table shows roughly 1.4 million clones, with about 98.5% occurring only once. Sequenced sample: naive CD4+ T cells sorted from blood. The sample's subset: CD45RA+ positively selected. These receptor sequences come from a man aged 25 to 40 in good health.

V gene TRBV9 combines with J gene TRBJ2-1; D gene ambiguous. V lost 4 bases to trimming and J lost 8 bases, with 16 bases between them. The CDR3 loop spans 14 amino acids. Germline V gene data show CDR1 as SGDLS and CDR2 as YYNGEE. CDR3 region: CASSLSGPMDEQFF. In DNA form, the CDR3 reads TGTGCCAGCAGCCTCTCCGGCCCTATGGATGAGCAGTTCTTC.

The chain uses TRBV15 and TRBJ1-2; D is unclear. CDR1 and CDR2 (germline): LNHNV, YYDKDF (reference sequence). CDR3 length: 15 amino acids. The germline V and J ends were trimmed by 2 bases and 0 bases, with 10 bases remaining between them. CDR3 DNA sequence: TGTGCCACCAGCAGAAACCCAAAAACTAACTATGGCTACACCTTC. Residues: CATSRNPKTNYGYTF.

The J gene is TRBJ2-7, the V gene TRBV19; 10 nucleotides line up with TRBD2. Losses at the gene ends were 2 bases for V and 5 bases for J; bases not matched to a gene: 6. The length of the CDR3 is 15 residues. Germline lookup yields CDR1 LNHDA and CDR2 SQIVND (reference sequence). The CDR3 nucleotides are TGTGCCAGTAGTATATCGGCTAGCGGGAGCCACGAGCAGTACTTC. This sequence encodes CASSISASGSHEQYF.

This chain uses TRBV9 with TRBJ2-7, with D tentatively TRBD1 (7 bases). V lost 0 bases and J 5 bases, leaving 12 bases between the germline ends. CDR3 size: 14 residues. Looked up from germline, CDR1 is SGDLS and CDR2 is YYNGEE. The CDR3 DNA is TGTGCCAGCAGCGTAGGCAGGGGGGTCAACGAGCAGTACTTC. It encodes CASSVGRGVNEQYF.

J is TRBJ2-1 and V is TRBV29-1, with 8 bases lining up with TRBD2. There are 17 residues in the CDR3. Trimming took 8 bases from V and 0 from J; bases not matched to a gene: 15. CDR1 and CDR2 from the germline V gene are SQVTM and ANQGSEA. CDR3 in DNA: TGCAGCCCCCGGGACTGGCGGGGGGATAGCTCCTACAATGAGCAGTTCTTC. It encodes CSPRDWRGDSSYNEQFF.

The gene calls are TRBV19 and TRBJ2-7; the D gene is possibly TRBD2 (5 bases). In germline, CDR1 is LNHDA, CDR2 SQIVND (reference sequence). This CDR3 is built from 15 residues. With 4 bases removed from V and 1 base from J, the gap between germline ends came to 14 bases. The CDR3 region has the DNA TGTGCCAGTAGTAGTGAGGGTCGAGGGTCCTACGAGCAGTACTTC. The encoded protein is CASSSEGRGSYEQYF.

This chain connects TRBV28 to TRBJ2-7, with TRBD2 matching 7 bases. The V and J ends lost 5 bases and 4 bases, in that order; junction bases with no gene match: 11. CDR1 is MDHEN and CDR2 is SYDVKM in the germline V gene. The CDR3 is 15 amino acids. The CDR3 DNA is TGTGCCAGCAGTCCCCACGCGGGAGTAGGGTACGAGCAGTACTTC. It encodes CASSPHAGVGYEQYF.

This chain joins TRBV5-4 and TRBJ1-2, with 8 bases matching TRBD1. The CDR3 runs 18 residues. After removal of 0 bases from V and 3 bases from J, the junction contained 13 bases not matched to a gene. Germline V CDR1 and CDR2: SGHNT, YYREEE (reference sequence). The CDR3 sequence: CASSLGFGAGGRDYGYTF. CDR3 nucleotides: TGTGCCAGCAGCTTGGGGTTCGGCGCAGGGGGCAGAGACTATGGCTACACCTTC.

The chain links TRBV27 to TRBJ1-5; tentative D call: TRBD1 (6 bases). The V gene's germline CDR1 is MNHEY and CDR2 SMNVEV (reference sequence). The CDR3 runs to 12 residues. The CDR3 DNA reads TGTACCTCTGGGGGCTATAATCAGCCCCAGCATTTT. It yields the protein CTSGGYNQPQHF.

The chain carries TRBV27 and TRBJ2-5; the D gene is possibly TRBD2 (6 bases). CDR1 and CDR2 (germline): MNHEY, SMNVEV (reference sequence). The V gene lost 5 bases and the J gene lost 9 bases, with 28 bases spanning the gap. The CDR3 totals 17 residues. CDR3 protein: CASSPHLGTGGSGAQYF. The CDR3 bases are TGTGCCAGCAGTCCACACCTCGGGACTGGAGGGAGTGGGGCCCAGTACTTC.

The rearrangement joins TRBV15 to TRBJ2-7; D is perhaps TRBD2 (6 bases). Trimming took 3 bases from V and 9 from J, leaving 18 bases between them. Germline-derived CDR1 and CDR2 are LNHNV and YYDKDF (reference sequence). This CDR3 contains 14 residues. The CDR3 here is CATSRTSGIPGQYF. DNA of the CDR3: TGTGCCACCAGCAGGACTAGTGGGATTCCGGGGCAGTACTTC.

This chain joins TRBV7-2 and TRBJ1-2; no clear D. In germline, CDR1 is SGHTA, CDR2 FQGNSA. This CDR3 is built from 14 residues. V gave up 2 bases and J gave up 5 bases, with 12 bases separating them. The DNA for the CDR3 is TGTGCCAGCAGCTTAAAGGTTTGGGATTATGGCTACACCTTC. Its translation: CASSLKVWDYGYTF.

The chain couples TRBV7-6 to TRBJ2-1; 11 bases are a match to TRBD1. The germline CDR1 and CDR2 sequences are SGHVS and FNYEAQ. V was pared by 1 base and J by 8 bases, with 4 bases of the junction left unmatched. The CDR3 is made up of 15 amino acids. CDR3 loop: CASSLGTGGIDEQFF. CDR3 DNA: TGTGCCAGCAGCTTAGGGACAGGGGGCATCGATGAGCAGTTCTTC.

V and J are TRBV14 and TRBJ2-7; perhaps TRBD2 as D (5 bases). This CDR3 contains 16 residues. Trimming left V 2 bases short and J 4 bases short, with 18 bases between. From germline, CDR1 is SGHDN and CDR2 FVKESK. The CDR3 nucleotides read TGTGCCAGCAGCCAACTTGACGGGGAAGGCGCATACGAGCAGTACTTC. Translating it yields CASSQLDGEGAYEQYF.

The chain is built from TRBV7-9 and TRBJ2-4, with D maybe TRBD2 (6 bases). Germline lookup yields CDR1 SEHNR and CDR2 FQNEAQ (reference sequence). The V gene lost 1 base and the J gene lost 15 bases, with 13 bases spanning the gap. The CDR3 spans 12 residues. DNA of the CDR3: TGTGCCAGCAGCTTAGAGGGAGGCGTTTGGTACTTC. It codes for CASSLEGGVWYF.

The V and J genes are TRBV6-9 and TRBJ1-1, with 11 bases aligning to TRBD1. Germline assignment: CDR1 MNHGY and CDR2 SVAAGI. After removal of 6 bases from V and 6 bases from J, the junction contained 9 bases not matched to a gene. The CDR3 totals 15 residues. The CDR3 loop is CASRFLGTGGPEAFF. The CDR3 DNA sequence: TGTGCCAGCAGGTTCCTCGGGACAGGGGGACCTGAAGCTTTCTTT.

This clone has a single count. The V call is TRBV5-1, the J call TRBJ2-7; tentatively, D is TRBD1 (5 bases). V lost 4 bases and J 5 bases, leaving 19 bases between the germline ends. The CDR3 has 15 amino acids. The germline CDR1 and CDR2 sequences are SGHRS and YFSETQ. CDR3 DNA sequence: TGCGCCAGCAGCCTGGAGTCAGGGCGTTTGGACGAGCAGTACTTC. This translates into CASSLESGRLDEQYF.

CDR3 residues: CASSPDSSTYGYTF. CDR3 nucleotides: TGCGCCAGCAGCCCAGACAGCTCTACCTATGGCTACACCTTC. This chain joins TRBV5-1 and TRBJ1-2, with D perhaps matching TRBD1 (5 bases). CDR3 length: 14 amino acids. The V gene's germline CDR1 is SGHRS and CDR2 YFSETQ. The V end was cut by 4 bases, the J end by 4 bases, with 14 bases between.

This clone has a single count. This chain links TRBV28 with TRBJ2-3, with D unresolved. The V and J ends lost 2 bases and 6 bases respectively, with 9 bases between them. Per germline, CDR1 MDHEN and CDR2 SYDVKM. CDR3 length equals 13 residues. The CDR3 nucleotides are TGTGCCAGCAGTTTAGCCCTCTCGGATACGCAGTATTTT. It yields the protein CASSLALSDTQYF.